This T cell receptor (beta chain) was obtained from a study of blood T cell repertoires in COVID-19. In the study overall: Material from acute and convalescent COVID-19 was sourced from the United States, Italy and Spain.

CDR3 length: 17 residues. Trimming left V 4 bases short and J 4 bases short, with 20 bases between. Germline CDR1 is ENHRY and CDR2 is SYGVKD. How the authors handled the data: Estimated nucleated cell counts came from reference gene primer amplification. Some clones are missing from TCRdb's copy, which holds only in-frame ones; the method was immunoSEQ multiplex PCR. That table gives V, J and clone size, and the DNA gave D and trimming. The data show roughly 100,000 clones, with 80% to 95% seen just once and less than 7.5% held by the top ten. Sequenced: peripheral blood. The V and J genes are TRBV10-3 and TRBJ1-3, with D possibly matching TRBD1 (5 bases). This TCR was sampled from a man aged 50-59 years with active COVID-19. The CDR3 is CAISGSEGQNPGNTIYF. Written as DNA, the CDR3 is TGTGCCATCAGTGGGAGTGAAGGACAAAATCCGGGAAACACCATATATTTT.